The rows below give T cell receptor beta chains drawn from one sample of a study of human T cells and chemical hapten exposure. Each CDR3 protein is one row after TCRdb ran MiXCR on the RACE reads. The sample shows 150,000 to 200,000 distinct CDR3 sequences, around 25% of them seen only once. Source: whole blood, taken in connection with sensitization to the hapten diphenylcyclopropenone (DPC). These receptors were taken from a woman between 40 and 55 years old with alopecia areata. Some clones in this sample may be carry-over from other donors' samples. The conserved cysteine and the conserved F or W are not part of the CDR3 here.

CDR3	V	J
ASYGTGNQPQH	TRBV28	TRBJ1-5
ASSSGTGLEDTQY	TRBV28	TRBJ2-3
ASSLKDFPDTQY	TRBV27	TRBJ2-3
SVGSGANVLT	TRBV29-1	TRBJ2-6
ASSFGLAGTGELF	TRBV12-3/TRBV12-4	TRBJ2-2
AWSAAYEQY	TRBV30	TRBJ2-7
ASSLGQVSNQPQH	TRBV7-8	TRBJ1-5
ASSQVYPTYEQY	TRBV4-3	TRBJ2-7
AITEDRDETLY	TRBV10-3	TRBJ2-5
ASSPGSSSNQPQH	TRBV18	TRBJ1-5
AWSDRMSNTGELF	TRBV30	TRBJ2-2
AISEQGTDTQY	TRBV10-3	TRBJ2-3
ASSQAGQGGHEQY	TRBV4-2	TRBJ2-7
ASSEALGNTIY	TRBV2	TRBJ1-3
ASSPSGGYNEQF	TRBV7-2	TRBJ2-1
SGPRGREAF	TRBV20-1	TRBJ1-1
SYGLAGWTDTQY	TRBV29-1	TRBJ2-3
SARDALAGGRVNEQF	TRBV20-1	TRBJ2-1
ASSLVVAEGSETQY	TRBV7-9	TRBJ2-5
ASSADKAGAYGYT	TRBV9	TRBJ1-2
ASSYDTGDYEQY	TRBV6-5	TRBJ2-7
ASSLRDLNTEAF	TRBV7-9	TRBJ1-1
ASRTRGNEQF	TRBV12-3/TRBV12-4	TRBJ2-1
ASSQDDRDLGAF	TRBV3-1	TRBJ1-1
ASNPTGTGMNQPQH	TRBV19	TRBJ1-5
SARGSNQPQH	TRBV20-1	TRBJ1-5
ASSRGTPGDEQY	TRBV5-6	TRBJ2-7
ASTPGLAGETQY	TRBV2	TRBJ2-5
ASSRRSGSSYNEQF	TRBV13	TRBJ2-1
ASQAGVRSYEQY	TRBV24-1	TRBJ2-7
ASSFGVGRGQETQY	TRBV5-1	TRBJ2-5
ASRQGDEKLF	TRBV6-5	TRBJ1-4
ASSLVVDTQY	TRBV7-9	TRBJ2-3
ASSRGDGPQETQY	TRBV5-1	TRBJ2-5
ASSPSGTFYEQY	TRBV18	TRBJ2-7
ASSGTRGEQY	TRBV5-1	TRBJ2-7
SGRGGENTGELF	TRBV29-1	TRBJ2-2
ASRGQKNTGELF	TRBV25-1	TRBJ2-2
ASSPLGGRMRETQY	TRBV7-2	TRBJ2-5
ASKGQAINEKLF	TRBV5-6	TRBJ1-4
ASSLFQGLNQPQH	TRBV7-2	TRBJ1-5
ASRPQAGTFSYEQY	TRBV4-2	TRBJ2-7
SVVRSSGNTIY	TRBV29-1	TRBJ1-3
ASRTIDRLFLGYT	TRBV6-2/TRBV6-3	TRBJ1-2
SVEWGQAYEQY	TRBV29-1	TRBJ2-7
ASTGARDSPLH	TRBV6-5	TRBJ1-6
ASSPGPTGGELF	TRBV5-5	TRBJ2-2
ASTERGGPHEQY	TRBV6-2/TRBV6-3	TRBJ2-7
ASSSLGGGRTDTQY	TRBV7-3	TRBJ2-3
SARGGGGTYEQY	TRBV20-1	TRBJ2-7
SAYLRLNTEAF	TRBV20-1	TRBJ1-1
ASSEVPSKAGVINEQF	TRBV6-1	TRBJ2-1
ASSLETHTEAF	TRBV7-9	TRBJ1-1
ASSVGLAGGTYNEQF	TRBV5-1	TRBJ2-1
SVEGPTNTEAF	TRBV29-1	TRBJ1-1
ASRTLTGGYQPQH	TRBV6-2/TRBV6-3	TRBJ1-5
ASSFRNTGAQETQY	TRBV7-2	TRBJ2-5
ASSLGLVGGNTEAF	TRBV5-1	TRBJ1-1
ASSLLLFTTVGTEAF	TRBV6-5	TRBJ1-1